This TCR beta chain was obtained from a study of CD8+CD57+ T cells in acquired aplastic anemia. Study observations and caveats: It was found that roughly 31 CD8+ CDR3 sequences were shared between patients and controls.

An expansion of CD8+CD57+ cells by flow cytometry had been shown in patients chosen for sequencing. Using genomic DNA as the template, TCR beta VDJ and CDR3 profiling was carried out. In TCRdb, the reads were re-called with MiXCR into one record per CDR3 protein. The table records roughly 290,000 distinct CDR3 sequences, 56% of them present only once. This CDR3 region has 12 residues. V was cut by 6 bases and J by 9 bases, with 12 bases left in between. CDR1 and CDR2 (germline): DFQATT, SNEGSKA (reference sequence). As concerns this clonotype: The antigen is not known.

This sequence joins TRBV20-1 and TRBJ1-6; unclear D gene. The origin of this receptor is a human donor with aplastic anemia. The sequencing sample was made of sorted CD4+, CD8+, or CD8+CD57+ T cells (not recorded which) from PBMCs. In nucleotides, the CDR3 is TGCAGTGCCGACCCGGGCGGTTCACCCCTCCACTTT. It is translated as CSADPGGSPLHF.